The entry below gives a single T cell receptor beta chain sequence along with its context. This record belongs to a study of shared clonotypes between healthy human individuals. For the study at large: Donor ages ranged 18 to 49 years: a couple of women, a few men.

Several immunoSEQ plates received, in even portions, the genomic DNA of each subset. Original data processing: With immunoSEQ giving junction-only sequences and no quality scores, filtering differed. The table came from immunoSEQ multiplex PCR; TCRdb's copy has only in-frame clones and leaves some out. The DNA gave D and trimming, while V, J and clone size come from that table. There are 490,000 or so clones in the sample; about 82% occur only once, and around 13% lies in the top ten. This sequence was found in a woman in her 40s in good health. Some clones in this sample may be carry-over from other donors' samples. The sequencing sample was made of PBMCs.

CDR3 sequence (DNA): TGTGCCAGCAGCGGACAGGGAGTTCTGCATGAGCAGTTCTTC. Its protein product is CASSGQGVLHEQFF. The J gene is TRBJ2-1, the V gene TRBV5-8, with 8 positions matching TRBD1. Germline lookup yields CDR1 SGHTS and CDR2 YDEGEE. This CDR3 has 14 amino acids. The J segment lost 8 bases and the V segment lost 4 bases, leaving 8 bases of the junction unmatched.